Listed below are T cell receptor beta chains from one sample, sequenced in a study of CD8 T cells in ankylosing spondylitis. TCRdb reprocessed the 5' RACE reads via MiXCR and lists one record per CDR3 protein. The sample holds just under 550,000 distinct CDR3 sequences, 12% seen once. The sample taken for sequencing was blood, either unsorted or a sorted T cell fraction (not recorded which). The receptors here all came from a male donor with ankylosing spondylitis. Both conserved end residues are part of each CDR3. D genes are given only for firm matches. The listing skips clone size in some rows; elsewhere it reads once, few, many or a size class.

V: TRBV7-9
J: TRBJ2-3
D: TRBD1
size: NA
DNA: TGTGCCAGCAGCTTAGGACAGGGTCTCGCAGATACGCAGTATTTT
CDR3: CASSLGQGLADTQYF

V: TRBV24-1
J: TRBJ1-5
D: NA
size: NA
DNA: TGTGCCACCAGTACGGAGTATAGCAATCAGCCCCAGCATTTT
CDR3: CATSTEYSNQPQHF

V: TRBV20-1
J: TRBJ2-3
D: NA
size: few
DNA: TGCAGTGCTTTGACTGCAGATACGCAGTATTTT
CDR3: CSALTADTQYF

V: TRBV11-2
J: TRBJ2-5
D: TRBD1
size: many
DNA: TGTGCCAGCAGCTGGGGACAGGGGGACCAAGAGACCCAGTACTTC
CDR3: CASSWGQGDQETQYF

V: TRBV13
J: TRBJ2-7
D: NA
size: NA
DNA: TGTGCCAGCAGCATGGGACAATCCTACGAGCAGTACTTC
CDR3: CASSMGQSYEQYF

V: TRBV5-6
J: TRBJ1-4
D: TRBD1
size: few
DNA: TGTGCCAGCAGCGGGGACAGGAGTAATGAAAAACTGTTTTTT
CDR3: CASSGDRSNEKLFF

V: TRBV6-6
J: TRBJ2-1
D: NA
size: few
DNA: TGTGCCACCCTCAGTCGGGGTATGAATGAGCAGTTCTTC
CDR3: CATLSRGMNEQFF

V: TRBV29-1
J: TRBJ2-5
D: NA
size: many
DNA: TGCAGCGTTGAAGAAGGAGGGAAGGAGACCCAGTACTTC
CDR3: CSVEEGGKETQYF

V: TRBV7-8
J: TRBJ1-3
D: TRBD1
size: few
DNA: TGTGCCAGCAGCCCCCCGGGACAGGGAAACACCATATATTTT
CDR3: CASSPPGQGNTIYF

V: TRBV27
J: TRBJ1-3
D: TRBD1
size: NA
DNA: TGTGCCAGCAGATCCGGGACAGGAGGATATGGAAACACCATATATTTT
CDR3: CASRSGTGGYGNTIYF

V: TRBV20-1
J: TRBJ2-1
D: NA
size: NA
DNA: TGCAGTGCTAGAGGCCGCGGCTCGTACAATGAGCAGTTCTTC
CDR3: CSARGRGSYNEQFF

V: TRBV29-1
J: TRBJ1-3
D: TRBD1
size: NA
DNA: TGCAGCGTCAACAATAACAGGGGGCCTGGAAACACCATATATTTT
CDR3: CSVNNNRGPGNTIYF

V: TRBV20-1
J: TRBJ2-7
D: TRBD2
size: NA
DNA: TGCAGTGCTAGAGATCTATTAGCGGGAGACTACTCCTACGAGCAGTACTTC
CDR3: CSARDLLAGDYSYEQYF

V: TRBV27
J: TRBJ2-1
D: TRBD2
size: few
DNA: TGTGCCAGCAGTTCCGCATTAGCGGGAGGGCCCTACAATGAGCAGTTCTTC
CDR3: CASSSALAGGPYNEQFF

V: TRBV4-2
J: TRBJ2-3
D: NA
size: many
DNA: TGTGCCAGCAGCCAAGGATTAGCGGCCACGCCTGATACGCAGTATTTT
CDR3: CASSQGLAATPDTQYF

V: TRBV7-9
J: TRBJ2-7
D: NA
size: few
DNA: TGTGCCAGCAGCTTAGCGTCTGGCGAGCAGTACTTC
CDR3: CASSLASGEQYF

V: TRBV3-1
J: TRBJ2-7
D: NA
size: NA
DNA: TGTGCCAGCAGCTTACTTGGGGCGACCAACTACGAGCAGTACTTC
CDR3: CASSLLGATNYEQYF

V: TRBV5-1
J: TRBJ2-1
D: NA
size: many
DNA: TGCGCCAGCAGCCTGGGACTCTATACCTACAATGAGCAGTTCTTC
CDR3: CASSLGLYTYNEQFF

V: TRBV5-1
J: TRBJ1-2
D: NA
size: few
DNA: TGCGCCAGCAGCACGTACAGGGAGGATGGCTACACCTTC
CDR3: CASSTYREDGYTF

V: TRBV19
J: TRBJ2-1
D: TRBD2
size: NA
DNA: TGTGCCAGTACCAGCGGGAGCCACAATGAGCAGTTCTTC
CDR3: CASTSGSHNEQFF

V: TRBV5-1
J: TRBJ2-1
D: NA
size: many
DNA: TGCGCCAGCAGCTTGGAAGCGCAGAATGAGCAGTTCTTC
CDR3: CASSLEAQNEQFF

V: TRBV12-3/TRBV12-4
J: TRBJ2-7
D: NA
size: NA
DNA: TGTGCCAGCAGAAAAAGTACAGGTTGGGGGTACGAGCAGTACTTC
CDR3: CASRKSTGWGYEQYF

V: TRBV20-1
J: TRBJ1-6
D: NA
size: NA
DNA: TGCAGTGCTATCCCCGTGGAGGGAAATTCACCCCTCCACTTT
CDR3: CSAIPVEGNSPLHF

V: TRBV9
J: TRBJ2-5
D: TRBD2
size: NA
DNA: TGTGCCAGCAGCGTAGGGGCGGGAGGTCACCAAGAGACCCAGTACTTC
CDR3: CASSVGAGGHQETQYF

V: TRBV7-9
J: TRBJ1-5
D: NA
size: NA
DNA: TGTGCCAGCAGCCGTGGTTGGGGAGGTGGCCAGCCCCAGCATTTT
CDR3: CASSRGWGGGQPQHF

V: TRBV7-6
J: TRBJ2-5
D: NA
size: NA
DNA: TGTGCCAGCAGCTCCGGCGGTCCGGGAACCCAGTACTTC
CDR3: CASSSGGPGTQYF

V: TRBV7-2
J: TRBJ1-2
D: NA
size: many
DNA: TGTGCCAGCAGCTATAATCGACAGGCCCTGGATGGCTACACCTTC
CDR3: CASSYNRQALDGYTF

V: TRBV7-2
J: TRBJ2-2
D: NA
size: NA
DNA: TGTGCCAGCAGCTTACAGGGGGGAGACACCGGGGAGCTGTTTTTT
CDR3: CASSLQGGDTGELFF

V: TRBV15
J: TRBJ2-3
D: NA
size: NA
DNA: TGTGCCACCAGCAGAGAACCCCTTTTGGATACGCAGTATTTT
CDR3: CATSREPLLDTQYF

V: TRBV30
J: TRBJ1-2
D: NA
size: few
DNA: TGTGCCTGGAGTGTAAGGCATAACTATGGCTACACCTTC
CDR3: CAWSVRHNYGYTF

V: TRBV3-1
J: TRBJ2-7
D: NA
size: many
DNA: TGTGCCAGCAGCCCGACAGGCCCCTACGAGCAGTACTTC
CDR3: CASSPTGPYEQYF

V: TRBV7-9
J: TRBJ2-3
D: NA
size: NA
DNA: TGTGCCAGCAGCTTACGAGGCCACGGGGATACGCAGTATTTT
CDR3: CASSLRGHGDTQYF

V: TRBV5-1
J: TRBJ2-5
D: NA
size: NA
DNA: TGCGCCAGCAGCTTGGAGGCAGGGCTTGAGACCCAGTACTTC
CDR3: CASSLEAGLETQYF

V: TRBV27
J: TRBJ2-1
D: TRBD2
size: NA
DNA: TGTGCCAGCAGTTTAGGGCCGGGACTAGCGGGAGACAATGAGCAGTTCTTC
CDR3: CASSLGPGLAGDNEQFF

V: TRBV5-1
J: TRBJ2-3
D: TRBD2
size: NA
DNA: TGCGCCAGCAGCTTGGAGGGACTAACAGATACGCAGTATTTT
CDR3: CASSLEGLTDTQYF

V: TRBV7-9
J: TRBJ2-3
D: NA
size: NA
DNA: TGTGCCAGCAGCCGACTTGCTAGCACAGATACGCAGTATTTT
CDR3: CASSRLASTDTQYF

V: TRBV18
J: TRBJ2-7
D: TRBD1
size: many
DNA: TGTGCCAGCTCACCAAGAATTCCGGGACAGGGATCCTACGAGCAGTACTTC
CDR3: CASSPRIPGQGSYEQYF

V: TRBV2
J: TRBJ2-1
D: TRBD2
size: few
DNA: TGTGCCAGCAAGGACAGCGGGAGTTGGGATGAGCAGTTCTTC
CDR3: CASKDSGSWDEQFF

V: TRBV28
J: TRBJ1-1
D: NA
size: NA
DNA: TGTGCCAGCAGGGGGGGTGCGGGAACTGAAGCTTTCTTT
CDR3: CASRGGAGTEAFF

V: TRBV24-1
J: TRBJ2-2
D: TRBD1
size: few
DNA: TGTGCCACCAGTGATTTTTCCGGGACAGCTAACACCGGGGAGCTGTTTTTT
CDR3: CATSDFSGTANTGELFF

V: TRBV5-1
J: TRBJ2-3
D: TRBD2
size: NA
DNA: TGCGCCAGCAGGCCAATAGCGGGAGGGCTCGGCACAGATACGCAGTATTTT
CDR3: CASRPIAGGLGTDTQYF

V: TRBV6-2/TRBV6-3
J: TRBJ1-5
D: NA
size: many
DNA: TGTGCCAGCAGTTACTCTGCGGGGGATCAGCCCCAGCATTTT
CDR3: CASSYSAGDQPQHF

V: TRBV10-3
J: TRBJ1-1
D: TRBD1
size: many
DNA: TGTGCCATCAGTGCGGGACAGGGGGACACTGAAGCTTTCTTT
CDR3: CAISAGQGDTEAFF

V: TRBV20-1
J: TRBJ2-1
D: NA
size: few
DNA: TGCAGTGCTAGAGACAGGGACTTCTACTCCTACAATGAGCAGTTCTTC
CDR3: CSARDRDFYSYNEQFF

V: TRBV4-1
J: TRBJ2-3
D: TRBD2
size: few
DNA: TGCGCCAGCAAGGCGGGAGGGCTGGGCACAGATACGCAGTATTTT
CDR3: CASKAGGLGTDTQYF

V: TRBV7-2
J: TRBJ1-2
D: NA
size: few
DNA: TGTGCCAGCAGCTTATTGGGTGGACTCTATGGCTACACCTTC
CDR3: CASSLLGGLYGYTF

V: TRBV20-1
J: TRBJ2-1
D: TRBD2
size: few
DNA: TGCAGTGCTAGAGATCGGCTAGCGGGGAACAATGAGCAGTTCTTC
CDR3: CSARDRLAGNNEQFF

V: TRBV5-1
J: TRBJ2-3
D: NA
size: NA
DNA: TGCGCCAGCAGCAACAGGGCAACAGATACGCAGTATTTT
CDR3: CASSNRATDTQYF

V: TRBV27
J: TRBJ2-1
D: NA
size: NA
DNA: TGTGCCAGCAGTTTATCGGCCCTCCATGAGCAGTTCTTC
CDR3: CASSLSALHEQFF

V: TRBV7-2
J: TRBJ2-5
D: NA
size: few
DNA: TGTGCCAGCAGCTTACGTGTGTGGGAGACCCAGTACTTC
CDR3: CASSLRVWETQYF

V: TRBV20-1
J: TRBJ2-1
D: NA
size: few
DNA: TGCAGTGCTAGAGATCAAGTAGGGGCTAGACAGTTCTTC
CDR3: CSARDQVGARQFF

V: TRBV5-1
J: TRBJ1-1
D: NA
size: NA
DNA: TGCGCCAGCAGCCAAGGACAGCCGAACACTGAAGCTTTCTTT
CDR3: CASSQGQPNTEAFF

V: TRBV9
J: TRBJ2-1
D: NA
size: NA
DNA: TGTGCCAGCAGCGTAGGAACGGTAACCTACAATGAGCAGTTCTTC
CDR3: CASSVGTVTYNEQFF

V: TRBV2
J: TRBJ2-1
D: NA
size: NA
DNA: TGTGCCAGCAGTGATTGGGGCGACAATGAGCAGTTCTTC
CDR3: CASSDWGDNEQFF

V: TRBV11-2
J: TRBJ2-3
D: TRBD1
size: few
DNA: TGTGCCAGCAGCTACTTGGGACAGAACCTCGAAGATACGCAGTATTTT
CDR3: CASSYLGQNLEDTQYF

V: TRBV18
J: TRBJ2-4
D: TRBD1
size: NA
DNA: TGTGCCAGCTCACCCGGGGACAGTGTAGGAAACATTCAGTACTTC
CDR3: CASSPGDSVGNIQYF

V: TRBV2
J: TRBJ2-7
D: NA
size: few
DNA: TGTGCCAGCAGTGAGCAGGGCGCATCCTACGAGCAGTACTTC
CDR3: CASSEQGASYEQYF

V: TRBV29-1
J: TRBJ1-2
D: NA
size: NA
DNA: TGCAGCGTCGAGGAGGGAGGAGGATACCGATATGGCTACACCTTC
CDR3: CSVEEGGGYRYGYTF

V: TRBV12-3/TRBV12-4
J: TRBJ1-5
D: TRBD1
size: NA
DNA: TGTGCCAGCAGTGCCAGGGGGGTTAATAGCAATCAGCCCCAGCATTTT
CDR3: CASSARGVNSNQPQHF